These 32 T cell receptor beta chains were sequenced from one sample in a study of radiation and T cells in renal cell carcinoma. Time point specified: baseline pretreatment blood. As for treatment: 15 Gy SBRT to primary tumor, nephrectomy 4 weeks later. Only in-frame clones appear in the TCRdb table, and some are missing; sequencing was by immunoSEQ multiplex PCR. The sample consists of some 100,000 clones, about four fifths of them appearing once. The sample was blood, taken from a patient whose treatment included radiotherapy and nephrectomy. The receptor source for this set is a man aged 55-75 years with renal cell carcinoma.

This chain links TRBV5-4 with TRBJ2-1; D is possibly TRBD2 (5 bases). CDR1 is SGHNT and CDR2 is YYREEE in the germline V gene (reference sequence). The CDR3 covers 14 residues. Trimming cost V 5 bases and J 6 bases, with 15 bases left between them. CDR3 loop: CASRPGPTSNEQFF. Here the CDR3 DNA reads TGTGCCAGCAGACCGGGCCCCACTAGCAATGAGCAGTTCTTC. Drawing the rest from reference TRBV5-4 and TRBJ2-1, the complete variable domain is ETGVTQSPTHLIKTRGQQVTLRCSSQSGHNTVSWYQQALGQGPQFIFQYYREEENGRGNFPPRFSGLQFPNYSSELNVNALELDDSALYLCASRPGPTSNEQFFGPGTRLTVL.

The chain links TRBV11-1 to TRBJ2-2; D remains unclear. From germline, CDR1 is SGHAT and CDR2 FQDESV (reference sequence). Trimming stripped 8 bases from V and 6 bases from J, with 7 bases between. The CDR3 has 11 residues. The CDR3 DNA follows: TGTGCCAGCTCACAGTCCGGGGAGCTGTTTTTT. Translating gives CASSQSGELFF.

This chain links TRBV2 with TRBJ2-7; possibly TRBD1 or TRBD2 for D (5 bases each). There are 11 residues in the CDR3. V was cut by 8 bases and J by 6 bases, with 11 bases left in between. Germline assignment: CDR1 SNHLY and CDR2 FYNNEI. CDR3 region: CASGGGFEQYF. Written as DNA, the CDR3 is TGTGCCAGCGGTGGGGGTTTCGAGCAGTACTTC. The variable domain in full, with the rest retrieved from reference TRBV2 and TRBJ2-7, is EPEVTQTPSHQVTQMGQEVILRCVPISNHLYFYWYRQILGQKVEFLVSFYNNEISEKSEIFDDQFSVERPDGSNFTLKIRSTKLEDSAMYFCASGGGFEQYFGPGTRLTVT.

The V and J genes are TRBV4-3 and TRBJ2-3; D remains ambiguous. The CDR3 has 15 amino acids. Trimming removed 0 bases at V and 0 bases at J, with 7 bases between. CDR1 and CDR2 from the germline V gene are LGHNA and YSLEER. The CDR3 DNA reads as TGCGCCAGCAGCCAAGATAGGCAGAGCACAGATACGCAGTATTTT. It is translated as CASSQDRQSTDTQYF.

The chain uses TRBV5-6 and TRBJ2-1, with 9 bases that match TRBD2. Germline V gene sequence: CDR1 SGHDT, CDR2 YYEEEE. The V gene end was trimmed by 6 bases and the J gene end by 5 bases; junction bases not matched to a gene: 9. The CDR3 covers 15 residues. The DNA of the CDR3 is TGTGCCAGCAAGGACCCGACTAGCGGCAACAATGAGCAGTTCTTC. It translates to CASKDPTSGNNEQFF.

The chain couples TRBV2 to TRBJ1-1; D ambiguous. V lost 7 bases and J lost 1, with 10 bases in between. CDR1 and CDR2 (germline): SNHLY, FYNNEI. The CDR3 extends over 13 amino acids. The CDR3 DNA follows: TGTGCCAGCACTGGCCTGGCGAACACTGAAGCTTTCTTT. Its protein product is CASTGLANTEAFF. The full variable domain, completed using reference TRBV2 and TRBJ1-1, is EPEVTQTPSHQVTQMGQEVILRCVPISNHLYFYWYRQILGQKVEFLVSFYNNEISEKSEIFDDQFSVERPDGSNFTLKIRSTKLEDSAMYFCASTGLANTEAFFGQGTRLTVV.

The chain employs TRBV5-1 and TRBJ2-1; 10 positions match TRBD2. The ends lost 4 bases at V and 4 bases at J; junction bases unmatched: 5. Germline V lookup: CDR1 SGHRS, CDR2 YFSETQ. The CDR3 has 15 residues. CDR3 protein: CASSPGLARYNEQFF. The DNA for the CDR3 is TGCGCCAGCAGCCCGGGACTAGCGAGATACAATGAGCAGTTCTTC.

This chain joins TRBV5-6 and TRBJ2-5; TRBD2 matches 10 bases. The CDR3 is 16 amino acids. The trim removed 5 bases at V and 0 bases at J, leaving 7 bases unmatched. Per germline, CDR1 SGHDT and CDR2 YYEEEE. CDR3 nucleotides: TGTGCCAGCAGACCTACTAGCGGGAAGTACCAAGAGACCCAGTACTTC. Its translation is CASRPTSGKYQETQYF.

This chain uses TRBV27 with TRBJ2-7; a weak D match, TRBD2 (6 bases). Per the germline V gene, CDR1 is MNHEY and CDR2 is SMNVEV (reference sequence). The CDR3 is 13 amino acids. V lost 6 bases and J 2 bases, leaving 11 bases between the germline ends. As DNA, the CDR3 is TGTGCCAGCAGGGTGGGAGGCACCTACGAGCAGTACTTC. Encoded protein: CASRVGGTYEQYF.

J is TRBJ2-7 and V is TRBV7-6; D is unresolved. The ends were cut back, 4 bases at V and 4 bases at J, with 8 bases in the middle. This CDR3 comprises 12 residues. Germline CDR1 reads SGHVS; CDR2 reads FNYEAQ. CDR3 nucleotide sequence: TGTGCCAGCAGCTCCACCGGTTACGAGCAGTACTTC. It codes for CASSSTGYEQYF.

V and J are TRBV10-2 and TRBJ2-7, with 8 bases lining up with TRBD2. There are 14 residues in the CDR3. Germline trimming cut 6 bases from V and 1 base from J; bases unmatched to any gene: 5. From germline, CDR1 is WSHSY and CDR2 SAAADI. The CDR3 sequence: CASRISGTSYEQYF. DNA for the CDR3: TGCGCCAGCAGAATTAGCGGGACATCCTACGAGCAGTACTTC.

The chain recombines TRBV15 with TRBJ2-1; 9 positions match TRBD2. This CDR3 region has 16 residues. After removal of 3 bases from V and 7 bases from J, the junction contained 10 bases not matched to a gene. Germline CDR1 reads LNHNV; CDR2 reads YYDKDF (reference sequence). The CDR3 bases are TGTGCCACCAGCAGTCTGCGGGAGGGCCGAGCTAATGAGCAGTTCTTC. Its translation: CATSSLREGRANEQFF.

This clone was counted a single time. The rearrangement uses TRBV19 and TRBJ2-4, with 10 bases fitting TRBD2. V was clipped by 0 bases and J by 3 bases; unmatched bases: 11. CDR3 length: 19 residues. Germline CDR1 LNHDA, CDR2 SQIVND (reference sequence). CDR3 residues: CASSIEASGRASVKNIQYF. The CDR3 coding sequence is TGTGCCAGTAGTATAGAGGCAAGCGGGAGGGCCTCGGTCAAAAACATTCAGTACTTC.

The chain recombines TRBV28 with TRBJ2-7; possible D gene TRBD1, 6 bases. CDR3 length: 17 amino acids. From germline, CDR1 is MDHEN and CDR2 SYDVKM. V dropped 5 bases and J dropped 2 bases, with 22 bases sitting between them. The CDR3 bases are TGTGCCAGCAGTCTACAGGGCAGGGGACCAGGCACCTACGAGCAGTACTTC. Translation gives CASSLQGRGPGTYEQYF.

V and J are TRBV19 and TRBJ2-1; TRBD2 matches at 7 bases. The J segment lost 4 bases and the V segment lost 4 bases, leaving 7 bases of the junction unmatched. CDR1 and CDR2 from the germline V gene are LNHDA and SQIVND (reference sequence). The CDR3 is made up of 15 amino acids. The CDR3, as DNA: TGTGCCAGTAGTACCTGGGAGGGCGAGTACAATGAGCAGTTCTTC. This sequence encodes CASSTWEGEYNEQFF.

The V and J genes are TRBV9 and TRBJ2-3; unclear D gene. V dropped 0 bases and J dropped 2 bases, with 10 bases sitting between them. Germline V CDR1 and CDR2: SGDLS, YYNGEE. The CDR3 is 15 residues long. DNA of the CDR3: TGTGCCAGCAGCGTAGAAGGGCCTAACACAGATACGCAGTATTTT. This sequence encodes CASSVEGPNTDTQYF.

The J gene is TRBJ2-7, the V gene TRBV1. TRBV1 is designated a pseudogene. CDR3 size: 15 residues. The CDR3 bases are TGCACCAGCAGCCAGGGGGTCGAGCGAACCTACGAGCAGTACTTC. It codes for CTSSQGVERTYEQYF.

The CDR3 loop is CASSVSTSGRYEQYF. In DNA, the CDR3 is TGTGCCAGCAGCGTATCAACTAGCGGGCGTTACGAGCAGTACTTC. The chain carries TRBV9 and TRBJ2-7, with TRBD2 identical over 9 bases. V lost 1 base, J lost 4 bases, and 6 bases stayed unmatched. Per the germline V gene, CDR1 is SGDLS and CDR2 is YYNGEE. This CDR3 has 15 residues.

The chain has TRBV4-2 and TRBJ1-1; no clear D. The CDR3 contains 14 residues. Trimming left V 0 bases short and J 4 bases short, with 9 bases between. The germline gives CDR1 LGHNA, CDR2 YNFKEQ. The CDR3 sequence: CASSQDGLGTEAFF. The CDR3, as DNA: TGTGCCAGCAGCCAAGACGGACTTGGCACTGAAGCTTTCTTT.

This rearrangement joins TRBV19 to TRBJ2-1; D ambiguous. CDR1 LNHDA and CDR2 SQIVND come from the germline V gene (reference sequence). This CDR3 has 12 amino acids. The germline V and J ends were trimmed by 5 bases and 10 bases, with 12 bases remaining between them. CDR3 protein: CASSPPGGEQFF. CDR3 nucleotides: TGTGCCAGTAGTCCTCCGGGCGGAGAGCAGTTCTTC.

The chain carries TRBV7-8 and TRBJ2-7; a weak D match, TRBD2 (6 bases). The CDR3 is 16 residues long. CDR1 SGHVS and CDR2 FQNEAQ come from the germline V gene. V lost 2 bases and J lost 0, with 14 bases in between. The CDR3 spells CASSLRAGHNSYEQYF. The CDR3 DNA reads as TGTGCCAGCAGCTTAAGGGCGGGGCACAACTCCTACGAGCAGTACTTC.

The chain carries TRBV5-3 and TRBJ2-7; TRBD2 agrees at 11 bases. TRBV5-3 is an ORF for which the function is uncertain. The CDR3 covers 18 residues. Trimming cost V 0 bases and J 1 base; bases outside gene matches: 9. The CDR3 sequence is CARSLAETSGKRSYEQYF. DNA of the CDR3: TGTGCCAGAAGCTTGGCTGAGACTAGCGGGAAAAGGTCCTACGAGCAGTACTTC.

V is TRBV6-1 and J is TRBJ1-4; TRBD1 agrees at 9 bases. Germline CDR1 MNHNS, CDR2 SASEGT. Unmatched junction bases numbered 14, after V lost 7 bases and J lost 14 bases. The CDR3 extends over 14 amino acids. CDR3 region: CASTVTGGAGFLFF. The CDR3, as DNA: TGTGCCAGCACCGTAACAGGGGGCGCGGGGTTCCTGTTTTTT.

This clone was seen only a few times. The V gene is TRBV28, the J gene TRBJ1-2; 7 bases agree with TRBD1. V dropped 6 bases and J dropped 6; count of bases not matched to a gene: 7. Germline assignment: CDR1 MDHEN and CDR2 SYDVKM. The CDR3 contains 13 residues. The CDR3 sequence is CASRPDREDGYTF. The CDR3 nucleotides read TGTGCCAGCAGACCCGACAGGGAGGATGGCTACACCTTC.

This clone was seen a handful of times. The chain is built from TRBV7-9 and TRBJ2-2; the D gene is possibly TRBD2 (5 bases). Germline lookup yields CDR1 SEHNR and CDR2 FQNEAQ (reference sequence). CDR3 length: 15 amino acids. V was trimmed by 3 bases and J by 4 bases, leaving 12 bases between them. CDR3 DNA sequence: TGTGCCAGCAGCTTGCGGGTCGAGGGCACCGGGGAGCTGTTTTTT. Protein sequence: CASSLRVEGTGELFF.

The DNA for the CDR3 is TGTGCCAGCAGCGTAGGGACAGGGCTCTACGAGCAGTACTTC. This codes for CASSVGTGLYEQYF. The genes are TRBV9 and TRBJ2-7, with 8 bases lining up with TRBD1. Germline trimming cut 0 bases from V and 3 bases from J; bases unmatched to any gene: 2. CDR3 length: 14 residues. Germline CDR1 reads SGDLS; CDR2 reads YYNGEE.

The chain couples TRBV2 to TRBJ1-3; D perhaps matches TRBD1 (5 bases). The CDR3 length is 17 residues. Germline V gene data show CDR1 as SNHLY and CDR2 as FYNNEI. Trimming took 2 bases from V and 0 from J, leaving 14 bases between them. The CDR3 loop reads CASSEFGRVGSGNTIYF. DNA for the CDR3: TGTGCCAGCAGTGAATTCGGCAGGGTAGGCTCTGGAAACACCATATATTTT.

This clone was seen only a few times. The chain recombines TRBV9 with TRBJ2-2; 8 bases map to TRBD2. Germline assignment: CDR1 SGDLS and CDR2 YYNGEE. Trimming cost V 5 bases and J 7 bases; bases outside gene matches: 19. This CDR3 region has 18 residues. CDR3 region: CASRVIDCSGKRVGELFF. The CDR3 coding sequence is TGTGCCAGCAGAGTAATTGATTGTAGCGGGAAACGGGTCGGGGAGCTGTTTTTT.

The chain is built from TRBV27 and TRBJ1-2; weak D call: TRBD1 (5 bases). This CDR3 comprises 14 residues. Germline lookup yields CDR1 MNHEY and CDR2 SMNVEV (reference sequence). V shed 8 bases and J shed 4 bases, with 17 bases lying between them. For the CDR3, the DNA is TGTGCCAGCTCACCCCTTTCAGGGCTCTATGGCTACACCTTC. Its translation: CASSPLSGLYGYTF.

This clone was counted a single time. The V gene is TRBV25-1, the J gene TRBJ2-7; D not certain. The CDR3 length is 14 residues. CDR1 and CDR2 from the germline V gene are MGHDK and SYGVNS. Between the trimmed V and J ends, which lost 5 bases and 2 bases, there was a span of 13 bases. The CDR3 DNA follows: TGTGCCAGCAGTACGGCTTTGGGAACCTACGAGCAGTACTTC. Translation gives CASSTALGTYEQYF.

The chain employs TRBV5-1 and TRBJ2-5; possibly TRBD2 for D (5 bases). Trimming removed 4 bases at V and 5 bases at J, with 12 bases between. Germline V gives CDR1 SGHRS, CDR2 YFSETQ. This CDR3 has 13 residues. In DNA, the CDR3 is TGCGCCAGCAGCCTACGGGGTGGGGAGACCCAGTACTTC. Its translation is CASSLRGGETQYF.

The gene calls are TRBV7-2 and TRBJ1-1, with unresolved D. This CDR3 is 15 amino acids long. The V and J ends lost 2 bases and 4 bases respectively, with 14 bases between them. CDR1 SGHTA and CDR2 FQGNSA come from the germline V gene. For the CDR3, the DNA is TGTGCCAGCAGCTTACCGGGCAGGAGGAGCACTGAAGCTTTCTTT. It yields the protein CASSLPGRRSTEAFF.